Listed below are T cell receptor beta chains from one sample, sequenced in a study of blood T cell repertoires in COVID-19. This table comes from immunoSEQ multiplex PCR, and its TCRdb copy is limited to in-frame clones, with some not included. The table shows about 320,000 clones, with about 90% occurring only once. The sample was peripheral blood. These receptors were collected from a woman aged 30 to 39 with COVID-19, enrolled during active disease. CDR3s include the opening cysteine and the closing phenylalanine or tryptophan. D genes are given only for firm matches. The listing skips clone size in some rows; elsewhere it reads once, few, many or a size class.

d_call: TRBD1
j_call: TRBJ2-7
v_call: TRBV24-1
clone_size: NA
cdr3_nt: TGTGCCACCAGTGGGACAGGGACCTACGAGCAGTACTTC
cdr3_aa: CATSGTGTYEQYF

d_call: TRBD1
j_call: TRBJ2-7
v_call: TRBV19
clone_size: NA
cdr3_nt: TGTGCCAGTAGTACAACAGGGGGCTACGAGCAGTACTTC
cdr3_aa: CASSTTGGYEQYF

d_call: TRBD1
j_call: TRBJ1-5
v_call: TRBV2
clone_size: once
cdr3_nt: TGTGCCAGCAGTCGGGACAGGGGCTTGAATCAGCCCCAGCATTTT
cdr3_aa: CASSRDRGLNQPQHF

d_call: TRBD2
j_call: TRBJ2-6
v_call: TRBV14
clone_size: NA
cdr3_nt: TGTGCCAGCAGCCGACGGTTCGGGCTAGCGGGGGACTCTGGGGCCAACGTCCTGACTTTC
cdr3_aa: CASSRRFGLAGDSGANVLTF

d_call: NA
j_call: TRBJ1-3
v_call: TRBV5-6
clone_size: NA
cdr3_nt: TGTGCCAGCAGCTCCGGGGGACTAAACTCTGGAAACACCATATATTTT
cdr3_aa: CASSSGGLNSGNTIYF

d_call: TRBD2
j_call: TRBJ2-5
v_call: TRBV7-9
clone_size: NA
cdr3_nt: TGTGCCAGCAGCTTAGCTCAACCGGGACTAGTTCAAGAGACCCAGTACTTC
cdr3_aa: CASSLAQPGLVQETQYF

d_call: NA
j_call: TRBJ1-1
v_call: TRBV10-2
clone_size: NA
cdr3_nt: TGCGCCAGCAGTGCGGGGGTAACTGAAGCTTTCTTT
cdr3_aa: CASSAGVTEAFF

d_call: TRBD1
j_call: TRBJ2-5
v_call: TRBV2
clone_size: NA
cdr3_nt: TGTGCCAGCAGTCCTTGGGGACAGGGTGGGGAGACCCAGTACTTC
cdr3_aa: CASSPWGQGGETQYF

d_call: NA
j_call: TRBJ2-3
v_call: TRBV7-9
clone_size: NA
cdr3_nt: TGTGCCAGCAGCTCCGGGACTTATACAGATACGCAGTATTTT
cdr3_aa: CASSSGTYTDTQYF

d_call: TRBD2
j_call: TRBJ2-7
v_call: TRBV20-1
clone_size: few
cdr3_nt: TGCAGTGCTCGCGGCGGGGGCGAGCAGTACTTC
cdr3_aa: CSARGGGEQYF

d_call: NA
j_call: TRBJ1-4
v_call: TRBV7-8
clone_size: NA
cdr3_nt: TGTGCCAGCAGCTTCCAAGGCGGGAGGGGTAGTGAAAAACTGTTTTTT
cdr3_aa: CASSFQGGRGSEKLFF

d_call: TRBD2
j_call: TRBJ2-7
v_call: TRBV28
clone_size: NA
cdr3_nt: TGTGCCAGCACAAGCGGGGGTCCCTACGAGCAGTACTTC
cdr3_aa: CASTSGGPYEQYF

d_call: NA
j_call: TRBJ1-1
v_call: TRBV4-1
clone_size: NA
cdr3_nt: TGCGCCAGCAGCCCAGAGGGCAGTTTGGCTGAAGCTTTCTTT
cdr3_aa: CASSPEGSLAEAFF